The 29 T cell receptor beta chains reported below all come from one sample, sequenced in a study of T-cell memory formation after mild COVID-19. One entry per CDR3 protein results from TCRdb running MiXCR on the 5' RACE reads. The sample shows roughly 370,000 distinct CDR3 sequences, approximately 15% of them seen only once. The specimen was PBMCs or a T cell subset sorted from them (not recorded which). The receptor source for this set is a man younger than 35 who had mild COVID-19 (a few samples of this study predate the infection). Cell type and time point are not known.

The chain employs TRBV5-4 and TRBJ2-1; no clear D. The ends were cut back, 2 bases at V and 10 bases at J, with 7 bases in the middle. The germline gives CDR1 SGHNT, CDR2 YYREEE (reference sequence). This CDR3 has 11 residues. Here the CDR3 reads CASSFSREQFF. For the CDR3, the DNA is TGTGCCAGCAGCTTTTCCAGAGAGCAGTTCTTC.

This clonotype was recorded a few times. The chain combines TRBV5-4 with TRBJ2-5; possibly TRBD1 or TRBD2 for D (5 bases each). In germline, CDR1 is SGHNT, CDR2 YYREEE (reference sequence). V was trimmed by 0 bases and J by 2 bases, leaving 17 bases between them. The CDR3 is 17 amino acids. The CDR3 region is CASSLEQGGWIQETQYF. DNA of the CDR3: TGTGCCAGCAGCTTGGAGCAGGGCGGGTGGATACAAGAGACCCAGTACTTC.

The rearrangement links TRBV11-2 to TRBJ2-2, with no clear D. Germline values: CDR1 SGHAT, CDR2 FQNNGV. The CDR3 is 14 residues long. V was cut by 1 base and J by 6 bases, with 9 bases left in between. The CDR3 protein is CASSLVLEPGELFF. CDR3 in DNA: TGTGCCAGCAGCTTAGTCCTGGAACCCGGGGAGCTGTTTTTT.

V gene TRBV9 combines with J gene TRBJ2-1; TRBD1 matches 9 bases. The germline CDR1 and CDR2 sequences are SGDLS and YYNGEE. V was clipped by 5 bases and J by 10 bases; unmatched bases: 10. The CDR3 totals 14 residues. As DNA, the CDR3 is TGTGCCAGCAGACCCGGGACAGGGATGGACGAGCAGTTCTTC. Protein product: CASRPGTGMDEQFF.

The chain uses TRBV11-1 and TRBJ2-3; TRBD2 matches at 8 bases. The germline gives CDR1 SGHAT, CDR2 FQDESV (reference sequence). The CDR3 loop spans 14 amino acids. Trimming at V came to 8 bases and at J to 3 bases, leaving 7 bases not matched to a gene. CDR3: CASRREGGTDTQYF. For the CDR3, the DNA is TGTGCCAGCCGTCGGGAGGGGGGGACAGATACGCAGTATTTT. Complete variable domain (other parts from reference TRBV11-1 and TRBJ2-3): EAEVAQSPRYKITEKSQAVAFWCDPISGHATLYWYRQILGQGPELLVQFQDESVVDDSQLPKDRFSAERLKGVDSTLKIQPAELGDSAMYLCASRREGGTDTQYFGPGTRLTVL.

This clonotype has a handful of counts. The CDR3 protein is CASLSGVGETQYF. CDR3 coding DNA: TGTGCCAGCTTGTCGGGGGTCGGAGAGACCCAGTACTTC. The chain links TRBV6-6 to TRBJ2-5, with TRBD2 as a possible D gene (6 bases). The V gene lost 8 bases and the J gene lost 4 bases, with 14 bases spanning the gap. Germline V CDR1 and CDR2: MNHNY, SVGAGI (reference sequence). This CDR3 spans 13 amino acids.

The chain employs TRBV15 and TRBJ2-3, with 7 bases aligning to TRBD2. From germline, CDR1 is LNHNV and CDR2 YYDKDF (reference sequence). The ends lost 3 bases at V and 2 bases at J; junction bases unmatched: 5. The CDR3 extends over 15 amino acids. The CDR3 sequence is CATSSSAGLTDTQYF. The CDR3 coding sequence is TGTGCCACCAGCAGCTCAGCGGGGCTCACAGATACGCAGTATTTT.

The chain has TRBV9 and TRBJ2-3, with 12 bases lining up with TRBD2. Germline lookup yields CDR1 SGDLS and CDR2 YYNGEE. This CDR3 has 17 residues. J gave up 2 bases and V 3 bases, and 7 bases lay outside the gene matches. CDR3 nucleotide sequence: TGTGCCAGCAGCGAGGGGAGACTAGCGGGAGACACAGATACGCAGTATTTT. Protein: CASSEGRLAGDTDTQYF.

This chain connects TRBV5-1 to TRBJ2-2; TRBD2 matches 13 bases. The V gene's germline CDR1 is SGHRS and CDR2 YFSETQ. Trimming at V came to 3 bases and at J to 1 base, leaving 9 bases not matched to a gene. The CDR3 totals 19 residues. The CDR3 sequence is CASSSRTSGGPLNTGELFF. The CDR3 nucleotides are TGCGCCAGCAGCTCTAGGACTAGCGGGGGCCCCCTGAACACCGGGGAGCTGTTTTTT.

The chain uses TRBV20-1 and TRBJ2-7; TRBD2 is a possible D gene (5 bases). Germline CDR1 DFQATT, CDR2 SNEGSKA (reference sequence). V was cut by 3 bases and J by 0 bases, with 9 bases left in between. This CDR3 is built from 13 residues. The chain's CDR3 is CSASRGYSYEQYV. The CDR3 DNA is TGCAGTGCTAGTCGAGGGTACTCCTACGAGCAGTACGTC.

This clonotype has only a few counts. J is TRBJ2-3 and V is TRBV9; 10 nucleotides line up with TRBD2. In germline, CDR1 is SGDLS, CDR2 YYNGEE. CDR3 length: 16 residues. Trimming cost V 0 bases and J 6 bases; bases outside gene matches: 7. The CDR3 protein is CASSVETSGSVDTQYF. The CDR3 coding sequence is TGTGCCAGCAGCGTAGAGACTAGCGGGTCGGTGGATACGCAGTATTTT.

The chain carries TRBV4-1 and TRBJ2-2, with 8 bases fitting TRBD1. V lost 5 bases to trimming and J lost 7 bases; unmatched junction nucleotides: 12. Germline CDR1 MGHRA, CDR2 YSYEKL. The CDR3 runs 16 residues. The CDR3 here is CASSSHDPGQGGELFF. The CDR3 region has the DNA TGCGCCAGCAGCTCGCATGATCCTGGACAGGGCGGGGAGCTGTTTTTT.

The V and J genes are TRBV20-1 and TRBJ2-3; 12 bases align to TRBD2. Per germline, CDR1 DFQATT and CDR2 SNEGSKA (reference sequence). Trimming cost V 5 bases and J 0 bases; bases outside gene matches: 3. The CDR3 is made up of 15 amino acids. CDR3 sequence: CSAPTSGGSTDTQYF. CDR3 in DNA: TGCAGTGCTCCGACTAGCGGGGGAAGCACAGATACGCAGTATTTT.

This clonotype was seen ten or more times. The J gene is TRBJ1-1, the V gene TRBV7-2; 10 bases agree with TRBD1. J was trimmed by 8 bases and V by 5 bases; bases with no gene match: 8. Germline V CDR1 and CDR2: SGHTA, FQGNSA. This CDR3 comprises 14 residues. This CDR3 reads CASSRRTGGEEAFF. The CDR3 DNA follows: TGTGCCAGCAGCCGGAGGACAGGGGGAGAAGAAGCTTTCTTT.

This clonotype came up a few times. V gene TRBV9 combines with J gene TRBJ2-5, with 8 bases fitting TRBD2. Germline CDR1 and CDR2: SGDLS and YYNGEE. V was pared by 6 bases and J by 4 bases, with 11 bases of the junction left unmatched. The CDR3 is 15 amino acids. Here the CDR3 DNA reads TGTGCCAGCAACCCCAGCGGGGGCGGGAGAGAGACCCAGTACTTC. Translating it yields CASNPSGGGRETQYF. The full variable domain, rest sourced from reference TRBV9 and TRBJ2-5, is DSGVTQTPKHLITATGQRVTLRCSPRSGDLSVYWYQQSLDQGLQFLIQYYNGEERAKGNILERFSAQQFPDLHSELNLSSLELGDSALYFCASNPSGGGRETQYFGPGTRLLVL.

This clonotype has only a few counts. This sequence joins TRBV6-2 or TRBV6-3 and TRBJ2-3, with D perhaps TRBD1 (5 bases). This CDR3 has 15 residues. Germline V gene sequence: CDR1 MNHEY, CDR2 SVGEGT. The ends were cut back, 1 base at V and 0 bases at J, with 8 bases in the middle. The CDR3, as DNA: TGTGCCAGCAGTTACTGGGCAGGGAGCACAGATACGCAGTATTTT. Amino acid sequence: CASSYWAGSTDTQYF.

The chain has TRBV4-1 and TRBJ2-5, with TRBD2 matching over 10 bases. The V gene's germline CDR1 is MGHRA and CDR2 YSYEKL. The CDR3 is 16 residues long. V was pared by 0 bases and J by 6 bases, with 7 bases of the junction left unmatched. CDR3 loop: CASSQELLAGSKTQYF. The CDR3 DNA reads TGCGCCAGCAGCCAAGAGTTACTAGCGGGGAGTAAGACCCAGTACTTC.

The rearrangement joins TRBV3-1 to TRBJ2-4, with D perhaps matching TRBD1 (5 bases). The CDR3 length is 12 residues. In germline, CDR1 is LGHDT, CDR2 YNNKEL (reference sequence). Trimming removed 4 bases from V and 7 bases from J, with 8 bases in between. The CDR3 sequence: CASSLTANIQYF. The CDR3 nucleotides are TGTGCCAGCAGCCTGACAGCGAACATTCAGTACTTC.

This chain uses TRBV29-1 with TRBJ2-7; the D is unclear. The ends were cut back, 7 bases at V and 4 bases at J, with 17 bases in the middle. Germline V lookup: CDR1 SQVTM, CDR2 ANQGSEA. The CDR3 totals 13 residues. Written as DNA, the CDR3 is TGCAGCGCCCAGGACCCCGACCGGTACGAGCAGTACGTC. It specifies CSAQDPDRYEQYV.

This clonotype turned up a few times. V and J are TRBV20-1 and TRBJ1-4; D is perhaps TRBD1 (5 bases). V was shortened by 5 bases and J by 4 bases, with 17 bases between the two germline ends. The length of the CDR3 is 15 residues. The germline V gene encodes CDR1 DFQATT and CDR2 SNEGSKA (reference sequence). CDR3 sequence: CSAPGGAQGNEKLFF. CDR3 sequence (DNA): TGCAGTGCTCCTGGAGGGGCGCAGGGTAATGAAAAACTGTTTTTT.

The chain recombines TRBV6-2 or TRBV6-3 with TRBJ1-3; D call uncertain. V lost 7 bases, J lost 0 bases, and 7 bases lay in between. CDR1 MNHEY and CDR2 SVGEGT come from the germline V gene. CDR3 length: 13 residues. The CDR3 region is CASTQSSGNTIYF. The DNA of the CDR3 is TGTGCCAGCACACAGAGCTCTGGAAACACCATATATTTT.

The chain joins TRBV20-1 to TRBJ1-4; D is undetermined. V shed 0 bases and J shed 8 bases, with 16 bases lying between them. Germline CDR1 is DFQATT and CDR2 is SNEGSKA (reference sequence). The CDR3 runs 15 residues. CDR3 in amino acids: CSARDGRGSWEKLFF. The CDR3 DNA reads as TGCAGTGCTAGAGACGGCCGCGGGTCTTGGGAAAAACTGTTTTTT.

There are a few counts of this clonotype. The chain employs TRBV24-1 and TRBJ2-7; D gene ambiguous. Germline V gene data show CDR1 as KGHDR and CDR2 as SFDVKD. The CDR3 loop spans 12 amino acids. Trimming removed 5 bases from V and 5 bases from J, with 9 bases in between. DNA for the CDR3: TGTGCCACCAGTGTCAAGGCCCACGAGCAGTACTTC. It specifies CATSVKAHEQYF.

The chain is built from TRBV7-9 and TRBJ1-3; 8 nucleotides line up with TRBD1. The CDR3 covers 17 residues. The germline V gene encodes CDR1 SEHNR and CDR2 FQNEAQ (reference sequence). V was clipped by 5 bases and J by 0 bases; unmatched bases: 9. DNA of the CDR3: TGTGCCAGCAGCGATCGGACAGGGCGTTCCTCTGGAAACACCATATATTTT. This sequence encodes CASSDRTGRSSGNTIYF.

The chain recombines TRBV9 with TRBJ2-5; 7 nucleotides match TRBD1. The V segment lost 4 bases and the J segment 4 bases; nucleotides outside the gene matches: 10. Germline CDR1 and CDR2: SGDLS and YYNGEE. The CDR3 is made up of 15 amino acids. The CDR3 is CASSPRPGGRETQYF. In DNA form, the CDR3 reads TGTGCCAGCAGCCCCAGACCAGGGGGAAGAGAGACCCAGTACTTC.

The rearrangement uses TRBV7-9 and TRBJ2-2, with TRBD1 matching over 11 bases. The CDR3 has 16 residues. In germline, CDR1 is SEHNR, CDR2 FQNEAQ (reference sequence). V shed 5 bases, J shed 7 bases, and the junction held 9 bases outside the gene matches. The CDR3 spells CASSEGQGAIGGELFF. In DNA, the CDR3 is TGTGCCAGCAGCGAAGGACAGGGGGCTATTGGCGGGGAGCTGTTTTTT.

The chain couples TRBV12-3 or TRBV12-4 to TRBJ2-5, with 10 bases identical to TRBD2. The CDR3 has 15 amino acids. V shed 3 bases and J 4 bases; nucleotides not matched to a gene: 5. The CDR3 sequence: CASSFSLAGVETQYF. CDR3 nucleotide sequence: TGTGCCAGCAGTTTCAGTCTAGCGGGGGTAGAGACCCAGTACTTC.

V is TRBV7-2 and J is TRBJ1-1, with unresolved D. Germline V gives CDR1 SGHTA, CDR2 FQGNSA. The length of the CDR3 is 15 residues. V was pared by 2 bases and J by 0 bases, with 10 bases between. CDR3 protein: CASSLSASMNTEAFF. The CDR3 DNA sequence: TGTGCCAGCAGCTTATCAGCTTCAATGAACACTGAAGCTTTCTTT.

This clonotype was seen only a few times. The chain couples TRBV24-1 to TRBJ2-3; maybe TRBD1 (5 bases). The CDR3 spans 16 residues. Per germline, CDR1 KGHDR and CDR2 SFDVKD. V dropped 3 bases and J dropped 0 bases, with 12 bases sitting between them. The CDR3 loop is CATSDRSAGSTDTQYF. CDR3 bases: TGTGCCACCAGTGATCGATCGGCAGGGAGCACAGATACGCAGTATTTT.